The T cell receptor beta chain under discussion was sequenced for a study of shared clonotypes between healthy human individuals. Study-wide results and limits: Incomplete sequencing of sorted subsets was indicated by rarefaction despite large depth.

This CDR3 contains 12 residues. Trimming left V 6 bases short and J 6 bases short, with 8 bases between. Germline lookup yields CDR1 MNHNS and CDR2 SASEGT. Naive CD8 cells lacked CD45RO, underwent positive selection for CCR7 and left out terminally differentiated effector memory CD45RA+ cells. Deep level was the assay's run setting. Several immunoSEQ 96-well plates shared each subset's DNA, each plate a replicate. Sequenced by immunoSEQ multiplex PCR; TCRdb stores in-frame clones only, minus some. The data contain roughly 600,000 clones, roughly 98% of them seen just once; the ten biggest clones take up approximately 0.3%. About this clone: Its matching antigen is unknown.

The source is a man aged 30 to 45 in good health. What was sequenced was naive CD8+ T cells sorted from blood. The rearrangement links TRBV6-1 to TRBJ2-2; TRBD1 might be the D (6 bases). The CDR3 loop reads CASRTGAGELFF. CDR3 nucleotides: TGTGCCAGCAGGACAGGAGCCGGGGAGCTGTTTTTT.